These 2 T cell receptor beta chains came from one sample sequenced in a study of control samples from healthy donors and cancer patients. Sequencing used immunoSEQ multiplex PCR; TCRdb keeps in-frame clones, though not all of them. This sample carries roughly 86,000 clones, approximately 90% of them seen once, and the ten largest clones take roughly 3.4%. The sequenced sample consisted of blood. These TCRs come from a woman aged 18-30 years in good health.

The gene calls are TRBV13 and TRBJ2-7; D unclear. The V end was cut by 0 bases, the J end by 2 bases, with 5 bases between. Germline V gives CDR1 PRHDT, CDR2 FYEKMQ (reference sequence). CDR3 length equals 13 residues. The chain's CDR3 is CASSLGTAYEQYF. The CDR3 DNA reads as TGTGCCAGCAGCTTAGGAACCGCCTACGAGCAGTACTTC.

The CDR3 DNA reads TGTGCCATCAGTACAATCTCCGGGACAGACTATGGCTACACCTTC. It yields the protein CAISTISGTDYGYTF. This chain links TRBV10-3 with TRBJ1-2; 7 bases agree with TRBD1. After removal of 5 bases from V and 3 bases from J, the junction contained 9 bases not matched to a gene. This CDR3 is 15 amino acids long. Germline CDR1 and CDR2: ENHRY and SYGVKD.